This TCR beta chain was identified during a study of cytotoxic CD8 clonotypes in ibrutinib-treated CLL. The overall study: By median roughly 68 months, roughly twelve had progressed and approximately 14 stayed remitted; responses had been 2 complete and 25 or so partial. Study findings and constraints: Sample timing was unmatched between remission and later-progressing patients; lymph nodes unstudied.

On this clone itself: Its cognate antigen is unknown.

The germline gives CDR1 MGHRA, CDR2 YSYEKL. CDR3 length: 13 residues. V was cut by 5 bases and J by 8 bases, with 12 bases left in between. Cryopreserved PBMCs provided 1.5 to 2 micrograms of genomic DNA for the TCR beta libraries. With sequencing, the targeted depth ranged from 1 in 200,000 to 1 in 1 million T cells. Assay: immunoSEQ multiplex PCR; the TCRdb copy retains only in-frame clones and omits some. Of some 28,000 clones in the sample, 62% were seen once. This rearrangement joins TRBV4-1 to TRBJ1-4; D is possibly TRBD1 (5 bases). Material: PBMCs, obtained before ibrutinib treatment. The sequence was obtained from a human donor with chronic lymphocytic leukemia. CDR3 nucleotides: TGCGCCAGCAGCTGGGCAGGGAACGAAAAACTGTTTTTT. Protein sequence: CASSWAGNEKLFF.